The present T cell receptor beta chain was sequenced within a study of radiotherapy plus CTLA-4 blockade in lung cancer. TCRdb's table, derived via immunoSEQ multiplex PCR, lists solely in-frame clones and lacks some. This repertoire shows roughly 80,000 clones, 60% to 85% found once; its top ten account for 3% to 5%. The CDR3 has 15 residues. With 4 bases clipped from V and 4 bases from J, the junction kept 5 bases outside the gene matches. Germline V lookup: CDR1 LNHDA, CDR2 SQIVND (reference sequence). Ipilimumab CTLA-4 blockade and focal radiation were given to patients with chemo-refractory metastatic non-small-cell lung cancer. Remarks on this clone: Its antigen remains unidentified.

Study-level results: Radiotherapy with ipilimumab was followed by blood expansion of tumor-derived clones.

This specimen was peripheral blood, taken from a patient treated with radiotherapy plus ipilimumab. J is TRBJ1-5 and V is TRBV19; the match to TRBD1 covers 9 bases. This receptor was taken from a human donor with non-small cell lung cancer who had a partial response to radiotherapy plus ipilimumab. Some clones in this sample may be carry-over from other donors' samples. CDR3 region: CASSRQGVLNQPQHF. The CDR3 DNA reads as TGTGCCAGTAGTAGACAGGGGGTTTTAAATCAGCCCCAGCATTTT.